This T cell receptor (beta chain) was recovered during a study of blood T cell repertoires in COVID-19. Overall study context: COVID-19 samples from acute and convalescent phases originated in the United States, Italy and Spain. PBMCs, B-cell-depleted T cells, or T cells were the source of the cDNA or gDNA that made up the material.

Germline V gene data show CDR1 as SGHRS and CDR2 as YFSETQ. This CDR3 is 13 amino acids long. The V end was cut by 4 bases, the J end by 6 bases, with 11 bases between. In the authors' methods: For nucleated cells, counts were estimated from reference gene primer amplification. Profiling relied on immunoSEQ multiplex PCR, and the TCRdb table lists in-frame clones only, not all of them. Clonal size and the V and J genes are those of that table, whereas D and trimming came from the DNA. There are 110,000 or so clones in the sample; approximately 87% occur only once, and about 8% lies in the top ten. The sequence was obtained from a man between 65 and 85 years old who had recovered from COVID-19. The chain is built from TRBV5-1 and TRBJ2-1; D remains ambiguous. Sequencing was performed on peripheral blood. CDR3 nucleotides: TGCGCCAGCAGCACTGGGCCGACCAATGAGCAGTTCTTC. Translating gives CASSTGPTNEQFF.